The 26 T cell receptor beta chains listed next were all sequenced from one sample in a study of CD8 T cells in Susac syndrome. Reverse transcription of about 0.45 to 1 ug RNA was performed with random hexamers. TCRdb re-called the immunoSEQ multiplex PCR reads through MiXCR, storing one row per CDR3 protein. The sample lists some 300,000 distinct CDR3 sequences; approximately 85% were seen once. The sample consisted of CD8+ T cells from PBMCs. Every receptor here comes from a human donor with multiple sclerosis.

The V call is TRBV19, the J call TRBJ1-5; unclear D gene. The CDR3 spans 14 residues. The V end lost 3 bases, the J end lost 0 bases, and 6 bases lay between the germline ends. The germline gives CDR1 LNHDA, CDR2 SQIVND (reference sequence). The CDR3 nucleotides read TGTGCCAGTAGTATCGGTTATAGCAATCAGCCCCAGCATTTT. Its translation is CASSIGYSNQPQHF.

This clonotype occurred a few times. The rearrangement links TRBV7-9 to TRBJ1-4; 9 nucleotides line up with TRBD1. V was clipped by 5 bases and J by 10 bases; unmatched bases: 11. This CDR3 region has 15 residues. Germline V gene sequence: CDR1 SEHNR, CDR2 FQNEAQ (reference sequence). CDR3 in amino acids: CASSGNRGQGTKLFF. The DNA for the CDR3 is TGTGCCAGCAGCGGCAACAGGGGGCAGGGGACAAAACTGTTTTTT.

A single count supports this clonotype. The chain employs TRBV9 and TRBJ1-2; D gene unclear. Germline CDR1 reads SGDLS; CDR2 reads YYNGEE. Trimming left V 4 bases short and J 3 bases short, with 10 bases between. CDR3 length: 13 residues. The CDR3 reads CASSPTSDYGYTF. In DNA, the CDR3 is TGTGCCAGCAGCCCGACCTCGGACTATGGCTACACCTTC.

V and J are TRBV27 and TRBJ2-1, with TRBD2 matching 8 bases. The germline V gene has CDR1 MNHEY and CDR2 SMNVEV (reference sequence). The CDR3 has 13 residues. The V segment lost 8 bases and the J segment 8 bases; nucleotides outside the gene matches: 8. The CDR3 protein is CASGSAGEDEQFF. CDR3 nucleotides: TGTGCCAGCGGATCAGCGGGAGAGGATGAGCAGTTCTTC.

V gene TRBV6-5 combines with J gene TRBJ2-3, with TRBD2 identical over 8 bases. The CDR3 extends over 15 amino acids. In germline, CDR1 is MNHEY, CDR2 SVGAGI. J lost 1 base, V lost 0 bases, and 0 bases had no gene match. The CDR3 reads CASSYSAGGTDTQYF. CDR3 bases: TGTGCCAGCAGTTACTCAGCGGGAGGCACAGATACGCAGTATTTT.

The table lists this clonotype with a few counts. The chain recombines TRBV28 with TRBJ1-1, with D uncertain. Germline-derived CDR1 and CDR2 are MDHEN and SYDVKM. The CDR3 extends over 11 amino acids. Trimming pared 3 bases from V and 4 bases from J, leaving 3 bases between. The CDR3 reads CASSFPTEAFF. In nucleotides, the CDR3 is TGTGCCAGCAGTTTCCCCACTGAAGCTTTCTTT. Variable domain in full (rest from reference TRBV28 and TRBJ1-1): DVKVTQSSRYLVKRTGEKVFLECVQDMDHENMFWYRQDPGLGLRLIYFSYDVKMKEKGDIPEGYSVSREKKERFSLILESASTNQTSMYLCASSFPTEAFFGQGTRLTVV.

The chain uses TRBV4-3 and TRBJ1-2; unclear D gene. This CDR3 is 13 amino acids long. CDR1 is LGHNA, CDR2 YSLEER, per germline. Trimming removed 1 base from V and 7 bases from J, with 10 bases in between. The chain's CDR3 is CASSQVIPGGYTF. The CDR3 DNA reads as TGCGCCAGCAGCCAAGTGATCCCGGGTGGCTACACCTTC.

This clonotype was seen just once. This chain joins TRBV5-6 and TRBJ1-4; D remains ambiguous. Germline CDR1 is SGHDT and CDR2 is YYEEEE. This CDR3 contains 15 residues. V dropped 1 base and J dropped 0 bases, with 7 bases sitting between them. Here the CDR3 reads CASSLSGPTNEKLFF. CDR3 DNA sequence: TGTGCCAGCAGCTTGTCCGGCCCAACTAATGAAAAACTGTTTTTT. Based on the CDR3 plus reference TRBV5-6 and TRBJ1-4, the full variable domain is DAGVTQSPTHLIKTRGQQVTLRCSPKSGHDTVSWYQQALGQGPQFIFQYYEEEERQRGNFPDRFSGHQFPNYSSELNVNALLLGDSALYLCASSLSGPTNEKLFFGSGTQLSVL.

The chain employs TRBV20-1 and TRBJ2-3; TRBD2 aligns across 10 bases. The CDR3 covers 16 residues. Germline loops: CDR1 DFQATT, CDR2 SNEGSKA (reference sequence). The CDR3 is CNPRLSGRPSTDTQYF. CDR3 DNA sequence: TGCAATCCCCGGCTTAGCGGGAGGCCAAGCACAGATACGCAGTATTTT.

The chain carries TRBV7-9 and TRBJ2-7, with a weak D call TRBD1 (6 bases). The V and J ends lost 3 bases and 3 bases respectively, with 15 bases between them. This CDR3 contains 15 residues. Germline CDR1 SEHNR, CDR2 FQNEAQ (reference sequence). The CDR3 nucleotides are TGTGCCAGCAGCTTCCGGCCTCAGGGGAACTACGAGCAGTACTTC. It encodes CASSFRPQGNYEQYF.

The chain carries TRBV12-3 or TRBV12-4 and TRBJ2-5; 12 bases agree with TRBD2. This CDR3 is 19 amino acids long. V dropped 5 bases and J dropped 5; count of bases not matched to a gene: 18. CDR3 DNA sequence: TGTGCCAGCAGTCCCGCGGGAATTGGGCTAGCGGGAGGGCTGGAGACCCAGTACTTC. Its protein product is CASSPAGIGLAGGLETQYF.

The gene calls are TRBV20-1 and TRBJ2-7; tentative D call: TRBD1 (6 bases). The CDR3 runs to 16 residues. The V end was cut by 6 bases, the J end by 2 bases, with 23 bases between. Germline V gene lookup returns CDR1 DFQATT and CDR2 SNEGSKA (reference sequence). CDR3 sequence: CSATDSLPRNPYEQYF. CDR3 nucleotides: TGCAGTGCAACGGACAGCCTCCCTCGAAATCCCTACGAGCAGTACTTC.

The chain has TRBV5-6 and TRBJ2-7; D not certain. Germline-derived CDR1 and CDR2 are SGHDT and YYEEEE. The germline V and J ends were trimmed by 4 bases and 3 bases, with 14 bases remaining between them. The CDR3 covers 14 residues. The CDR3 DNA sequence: TGTGCCAGCAGCCAGGAAACGGGCCTCTACGAGCAGTACTTC. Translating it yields CASSQETGLYEQYF.

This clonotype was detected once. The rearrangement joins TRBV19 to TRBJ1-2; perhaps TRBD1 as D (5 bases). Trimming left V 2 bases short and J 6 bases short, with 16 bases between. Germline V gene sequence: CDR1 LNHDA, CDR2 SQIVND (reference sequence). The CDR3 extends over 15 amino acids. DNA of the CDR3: TGTGCCAGTAGTATAACACCGGCAGGGCCGCATGGCTACACCTTC. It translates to CASSITPAGPHGYTF.

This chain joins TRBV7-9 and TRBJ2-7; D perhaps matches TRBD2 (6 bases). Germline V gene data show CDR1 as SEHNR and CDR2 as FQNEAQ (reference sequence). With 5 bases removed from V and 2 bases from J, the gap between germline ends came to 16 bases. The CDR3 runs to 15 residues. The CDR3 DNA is TGTGCCAGCAGCAAAGGGCGCGGGGAGACCTACGAGCAGTACTTC. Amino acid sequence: CASSKGRGETYEQYF.

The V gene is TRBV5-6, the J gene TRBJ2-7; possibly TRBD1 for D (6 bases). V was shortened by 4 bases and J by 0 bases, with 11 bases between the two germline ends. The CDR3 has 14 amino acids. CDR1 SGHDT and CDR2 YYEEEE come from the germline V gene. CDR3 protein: CASSTQGSSYEQYF. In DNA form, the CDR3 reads TGTGCCAGCAGCACGCAGGGGAGCTCCTACGAGCAGTACTTC.

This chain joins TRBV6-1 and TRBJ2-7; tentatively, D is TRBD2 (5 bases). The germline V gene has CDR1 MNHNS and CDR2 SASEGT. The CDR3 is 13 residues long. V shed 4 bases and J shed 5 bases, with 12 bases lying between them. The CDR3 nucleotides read TGTGCCAGCAGTGCCGTGAGGGTGGACGAGCAGTACTTC. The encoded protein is CASSAVRVDEQYF.

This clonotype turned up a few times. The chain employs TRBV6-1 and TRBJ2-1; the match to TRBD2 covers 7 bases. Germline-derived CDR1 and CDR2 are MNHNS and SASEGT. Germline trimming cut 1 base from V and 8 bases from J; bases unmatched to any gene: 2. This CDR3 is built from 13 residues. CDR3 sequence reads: CASSEGGGYEQFF. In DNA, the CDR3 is TGTGCCAGCAGTGAAGGGGGGGGATATGAGCAGTTCTTC.

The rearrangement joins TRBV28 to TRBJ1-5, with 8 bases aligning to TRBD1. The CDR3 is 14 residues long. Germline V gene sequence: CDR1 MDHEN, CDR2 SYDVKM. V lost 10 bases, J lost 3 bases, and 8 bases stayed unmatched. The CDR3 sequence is CATLDRALNQPQHF. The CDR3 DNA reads TGTGCCACCCTGGACAGGGCACTCAATCAGCCCCAGCATTTT.

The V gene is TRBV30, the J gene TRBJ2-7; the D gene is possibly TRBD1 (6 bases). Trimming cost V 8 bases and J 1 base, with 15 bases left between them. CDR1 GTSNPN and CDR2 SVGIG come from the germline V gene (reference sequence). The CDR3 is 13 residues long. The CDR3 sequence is CAQSQGISYEQYF. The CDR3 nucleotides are TGTGCCCAAAGCCAGGGGATTTCCTACGAGCAGTACTTC.

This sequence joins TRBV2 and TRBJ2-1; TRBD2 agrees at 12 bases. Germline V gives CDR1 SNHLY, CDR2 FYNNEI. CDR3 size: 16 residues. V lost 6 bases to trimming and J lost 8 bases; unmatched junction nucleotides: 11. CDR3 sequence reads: CASRPLTSGSRYEQFF. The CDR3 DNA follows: TGTGCCAGCAGGCCACTGACTAGCGGGAGTAGATATGAGCAGTTCTTC.

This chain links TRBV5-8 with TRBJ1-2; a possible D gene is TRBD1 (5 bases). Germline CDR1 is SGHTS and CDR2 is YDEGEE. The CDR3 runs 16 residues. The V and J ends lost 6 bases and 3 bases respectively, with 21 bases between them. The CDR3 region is CASTWRGDKADYGYTF. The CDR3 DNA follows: TGTGCCAGCACCTGGAGAGGGGATAAGGCGGACTATGGCTACACCTTC.

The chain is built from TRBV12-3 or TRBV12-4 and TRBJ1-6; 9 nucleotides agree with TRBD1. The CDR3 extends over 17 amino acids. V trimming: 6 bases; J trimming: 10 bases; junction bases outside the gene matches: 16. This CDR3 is CASSSGTGWENGSPLHF. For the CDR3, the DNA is TGTGCCAGCAGCTCCGGGACAGGGTGGGAAAACGGATCACCCCTCCACTTT.

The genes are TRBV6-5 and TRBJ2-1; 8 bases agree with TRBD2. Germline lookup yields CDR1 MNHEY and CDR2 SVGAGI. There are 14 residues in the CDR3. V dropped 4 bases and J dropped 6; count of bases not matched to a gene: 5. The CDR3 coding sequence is TGTGCCAGCAGTTTGTTAGCGGGAATCAATGAGCAGTTCTTC. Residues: CASSLLAGINEQFF.

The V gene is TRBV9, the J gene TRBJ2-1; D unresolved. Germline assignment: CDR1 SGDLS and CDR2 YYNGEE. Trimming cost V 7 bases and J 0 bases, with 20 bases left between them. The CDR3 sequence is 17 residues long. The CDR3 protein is CASSMSGGPLSYNEQFF. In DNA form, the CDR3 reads TGTGCCAGCTCCATGTCTGGCGGACCCCTCTCCTACAATGAGCAGTTCTTC.

CDR3 loop: CASSQVGQSTDTQYF. The CDR3 DNA follows: TGCGCCAGCAGCCAAGTAGGACAGAGCACAGATACGCAGTATTTT. The rearrangement joins TRBV4-1 to TRBJ2-3; perhaps TRBD1 as D (6 bases). V was pared by 1 base and J by 0 bases, with 8 bases between. CDR1 and CDR2 from the germline V gene are MGHRA and YSYEKL. The CDR3 sequence is 15 residues long.